This entry describes one T cell receptor (beta chain). Its antigen is still unknown. The data originate from a study of T cell repertoires in cytomegalovirus infection. Study results and caveats: Summed public TCR beta family frequency identified CMV carriers bearing the relevant HLA. Ex vivo responses were dominated by HLA-C-restricted CMV-specific TCR beta clonotypes.

TCRdb itself ran the reads through MiXCR, one entry per CDR3 protein. The sample lists about 680,000 distinct CDR3 sequences, 24% occurring once. Germline V CDR1 and CDR2: SNHLY, FYNNEI. The CDR3 has 13 residues. Between the trimmed V and J ends, which lost 4 bases and 6 bases, there was a span of 13 bases. The V gene is TRBV2, the J gene TRBJ2-7; a possible D gene is TRBD1 (6 bases). The receptor comes from a human donor in good health (CMV status not recorded). Some clones in this sample may be carry-over from other donors' samples. The specimen sequenced was CD8+ T cells from PBMCs. The CDR3 region has the DNA TGTGCCAGCAGTGCATATGGGGGCCCCGAGCAGTACGTC. This translates into CASSAYGGPEQYV.